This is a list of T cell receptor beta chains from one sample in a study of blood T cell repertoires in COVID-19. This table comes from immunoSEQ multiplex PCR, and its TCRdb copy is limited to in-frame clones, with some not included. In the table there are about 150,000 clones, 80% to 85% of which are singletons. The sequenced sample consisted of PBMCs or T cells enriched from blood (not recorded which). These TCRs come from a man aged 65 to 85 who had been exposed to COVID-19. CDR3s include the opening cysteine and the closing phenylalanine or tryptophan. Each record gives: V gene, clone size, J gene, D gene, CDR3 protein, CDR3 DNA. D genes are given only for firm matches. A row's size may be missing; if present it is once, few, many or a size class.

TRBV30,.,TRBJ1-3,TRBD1,CASPGTAGNTIYF,TGTGCCAGCCCCGGGACAGCTGGAAACACCATATATTTT
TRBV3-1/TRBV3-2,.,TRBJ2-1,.,CASSSRGPYNEQFF,TGTGCCAGCAGCAGCAGGGGCCCCTACAATGAGCAGTTCTTC
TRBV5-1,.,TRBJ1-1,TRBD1,CASSLGTGGLDTEAFF,TGCGCCAGCAGTTTAGGGACAGGGGGCTTGGACACTGAAGCTTTCTTT
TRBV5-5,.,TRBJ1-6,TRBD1,CASSSDRGGRNSPLHF,TGTGCCAGCAGCTCGGACAGGGGAGGTCGTAATTCACCCCTCCACTTT
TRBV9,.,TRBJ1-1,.,CASSPQGAMLNTEAFF,TGTGCCAGCAGCCCTCAGGGCGCAATGCTGAACACTGAAGCTTTCTTT
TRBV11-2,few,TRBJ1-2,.,CASSADSGWVYGYTF,TGTGCCAGCAGCGCAGATAGCGGTTGGGTCTATGGCTACACCTTC
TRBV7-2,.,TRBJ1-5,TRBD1,CASSLVQGDQPQHF,TGTGCCAGCAGCTTAGTACAGGGGGATCAGCCCCAGCATTTT
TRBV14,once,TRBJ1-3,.,CATAMAGSSGNTIYF,TGTGCCACCGCAATGGCAGGAAGCTCTGGAAACACCATATATTTT
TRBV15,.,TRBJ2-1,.,CATSRDNRDYNEQFF,TGTGCCACCAGCAGAGATAACAGGGACTACAATGAGCAGTTCTTC
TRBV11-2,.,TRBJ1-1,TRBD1,CASSNTGGTFLNTEAFF,TGTGCCAGCAGCAACACAGGGGGTACTTTCCTTAACACTGAAGCTTTCTTT
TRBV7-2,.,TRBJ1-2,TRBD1,CASSFLGDSYGYTF,TGTGCCAGCAGCTTTTTGGGGGACAGTTATGGCTACACCTTC
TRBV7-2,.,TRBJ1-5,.,CASSQGPPGGPQHF,TGTGCCAGCAGCCAGGGCCCACCGGGAGGGCCCCAGCATTTT
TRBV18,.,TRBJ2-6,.,CASSQPGTWEANVLTF,TGTGCCAGCTCACAACCCGGGACTTGGGAGGCCAACGTCCTGACTTTC
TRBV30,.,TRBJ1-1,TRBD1,CACGLHRGAEAFF,TGTGCCTGTGGGCTCCACAGGGGTGCTGAAGCTTTCTTT
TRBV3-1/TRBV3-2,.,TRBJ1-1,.,CASSHPNGGTEAFF,TGTGCCAGCAGCCACCCAAACGGGGGCACTGAAGCTTTCTTT
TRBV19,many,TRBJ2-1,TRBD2,CASSTPGLVNEQFF,TGTGCCAGTAGTACCCCGGGACTAGTAAATGAGCAGTTCTTC
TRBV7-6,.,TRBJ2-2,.,CASTPGTLNTGELFF,TGTGCCAGCACCCCAGGGACTCTGAACACCGGGGAGCTGTTTTTT
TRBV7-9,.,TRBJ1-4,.,CASSLEAVRREKLFF,TGTGCCAGCAGCTTAGAGGCGGTCCGGCGTGAAAAACTGTTTTTT
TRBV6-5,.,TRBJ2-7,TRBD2,CASIGLAGVGEQYF,TGTGCCAGCATAGGACTAGCGGGAGTTGGAGAGCAGTACTTC
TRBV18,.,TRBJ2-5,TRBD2,CASSPPHLAGETQYF,TGTGCCAGCTCACCACCACATCTAGCGGGAGAGACCCAGTACTTC
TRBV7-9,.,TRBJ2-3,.,CASTYKGVTDTQYF,TGTGCCAGCACCTATAAGGGGGTCACAGATACGCAGTATTTT
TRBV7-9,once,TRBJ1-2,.,CASSLTEDYGYTF,TGTGCCAGCAGCCTCACGGAGGACTATGGCTACACCTTC
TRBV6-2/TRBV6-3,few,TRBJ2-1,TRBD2,CASSKYLQTSGRGYEQFF,TGTGCCAGCAGTAAATACCTCCAAACTAGCGGGAGGGGGTATGAGCAGTTCTTC
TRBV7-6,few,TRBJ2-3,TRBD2,CASSLDNRAGGPDTQYF,TGTGCCAGCAGCTTAGATAATCGAGCGGGAGGCCCAGATACGCAGTATTTT
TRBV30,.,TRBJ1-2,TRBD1,CAWWHRDRVSHGYTF,TGTGCCTGGTGGCACAGGGACAGGGTGTCTCACGGCTACACCTTC
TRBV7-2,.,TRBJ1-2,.,CASSLGRSPPGYTF,TGTGCCAGCAGCTTAGGAAGGAGTCCCCCTGGCTACACCTTC
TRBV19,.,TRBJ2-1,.,CASTPWGDEYNEQFF,TGTGCCAGTACCCCCTGGGGAGATGAATACAATGAGCAGTTCTTC
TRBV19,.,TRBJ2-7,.,CASSIGEGYEQYF,TGTGCCAGTAGTATCGGAGAGGGCTACGAGCAGTACTTC
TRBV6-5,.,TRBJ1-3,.,CASSYGGGHSGNTIYF,TGTGCCAGCAGTTACGGTGGGGGCCACTCTGGAAACACCATATATTTT
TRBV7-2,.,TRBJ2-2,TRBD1,CASSPSSQGSGELFF,TGTGCCAGCAGCCCAAGCTCACAGGGGTCCGGGGAGCTGTTTTTT
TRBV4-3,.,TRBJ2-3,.,CASSRTAPGTDTQYF,TGCGCCAGCAGTCGGACTGCCCCTGGCACAGATACGCAGTATTTT
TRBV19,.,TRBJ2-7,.,CASSTQDTFYEQYF,TGTGCCAGTAGTACCCAGGACACCTTCTACGAGCAGTACTTC
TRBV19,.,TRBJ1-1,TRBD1,CASSPSGTGVSEAFF,TGTGCCAGTAGTCCATCCGGGACAGGGGTGTCTGAAGCTTTCTTT
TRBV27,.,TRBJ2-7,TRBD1,CASSLYRTGPYEQYF,TGTGCCAGCAGTTTATACCGGACAGGGCCCTACGAGCAGTACTTC
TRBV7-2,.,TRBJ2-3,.,CASSHGGIPDTQYF,TGTGCCAGCAGCCATGGGGGGATCCCAGATACGCAGTATTTT
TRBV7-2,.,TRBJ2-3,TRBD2,CASSLPTSSTDTQYF,TGTGCCAGCAGCTTACCGACTAGCAGCACAGATACGCAGTATTTT
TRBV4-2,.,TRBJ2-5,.,CASSHWARDQETQYF,TGTGCCAGCAGCCATTGGGCCAGGGACCAAGAGACCCAGTACTTC
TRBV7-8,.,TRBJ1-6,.,CASSNPGSSYNSPLHF,TGTGCCAGCAGCAACCCGGGGAGCTCCTATAATTCACCCCTCCACTTT
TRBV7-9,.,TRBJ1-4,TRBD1,CASSAARGDEKLFF,TGTGCCAGCAGCGCGGCCAGGGGGGATGAAAAACTGTTTTTT
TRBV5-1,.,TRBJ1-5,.,CASSYGQSDQPQHF,TGCGCCAGCAGCTATGGACAGTCAGATCAGCCCCAGCATTTT
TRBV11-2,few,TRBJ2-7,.,CASSLVPLRGTEQYF,TGTGCCAGCAGCTTAGTCCCCCTCCGGGGGACCGAGCAGTACTTC
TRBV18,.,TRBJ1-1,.,CASSQGQNTEAFF,TGTGCCAGCTCACAGGGACAGAACACTGAAGCTTTCTTT
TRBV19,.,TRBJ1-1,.,CASSRTTGGGGTEAFF,TGTGCCAGTAGCCGCACGACGGGGGGAGGGGGCACTGAAGCTTTCTTT
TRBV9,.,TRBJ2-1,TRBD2,CASSPHARGGYNEQFF,TGTGCCAGCAGCCCCCATGCGCGGGGGGGGTACAATGAGCAGTTCTTC
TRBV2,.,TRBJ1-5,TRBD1,CASSVDRGGNQPQHF,TGTGCCAGCAGTGTCGACAGGGGAGGCAATCAGCCCCAGCATTTT
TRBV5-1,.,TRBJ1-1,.,CASSLDGLLNTEAFF,TGCGCCAGCAGCTTGGACGGTCTTCTGAACACTGAAGCTTTCTTT
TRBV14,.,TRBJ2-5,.,CASSEAGVRETQYF,TGTGCCAGCAGCGAAGCAGGGGTCAGAGAGACCCAGTACTTC
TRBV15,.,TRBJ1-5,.,CATGHSRGFNQPQHF,TGTGCCACCGGGCACAGTCGGGGATTCAATCAGCCCCAGCATTTT